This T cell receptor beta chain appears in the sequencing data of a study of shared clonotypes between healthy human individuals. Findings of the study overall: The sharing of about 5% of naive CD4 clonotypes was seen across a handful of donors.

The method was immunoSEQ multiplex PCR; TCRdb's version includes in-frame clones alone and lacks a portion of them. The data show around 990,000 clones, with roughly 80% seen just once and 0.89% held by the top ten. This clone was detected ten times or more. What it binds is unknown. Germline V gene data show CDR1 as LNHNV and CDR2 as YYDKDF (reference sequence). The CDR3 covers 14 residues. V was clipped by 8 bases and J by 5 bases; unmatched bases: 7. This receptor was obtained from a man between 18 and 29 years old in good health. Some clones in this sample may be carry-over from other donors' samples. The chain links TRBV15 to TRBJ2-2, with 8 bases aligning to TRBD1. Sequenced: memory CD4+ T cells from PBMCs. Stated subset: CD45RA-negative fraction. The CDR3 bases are TGTGCCACCCGACAGGGGATGGGAACCGGGGAGCTGTTTTTT. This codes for CATRQGMGTGELFF.